This TCR beta chain was documented in a study of blood T cell repertoires in COVID-19. Across the study: Sources were T cells, B-cell-depleted T cells, or PBMCs; the material itself was cDNA or gDNA.

Repertoires were generated with immunoSEQ multiplex PCR, while TCRdb's copy carries only in-frame clones and drops some. The top ten hold 3.9% of the sample, which has 45,000 or so clones, around nine tenths seen once. Trimming cost V 1 base and J 8 bases, with 15 bases left between them. Per germline, CDR1 LGHDT and CDR2 YNNKEL (reference sequence). The CDR3 sequence is 15 residues long. The specimen sequenced was peripheral blood. The J gene is TRBJ1-5, the V gene TRBV3-1 (or the pseudogene TRBV3-2); D call uncertain. The sequence was obtained from a man aged 35 to 55 with COVID-19, enrolled during active disease. CDR3 sequence reads: CASSQGLGGVKPQHF. The CDR3, as DNA: TGTGCCAGCAGCCAAGGTTTAGGCGGGGTTAAGCCCCAGCATTTT.